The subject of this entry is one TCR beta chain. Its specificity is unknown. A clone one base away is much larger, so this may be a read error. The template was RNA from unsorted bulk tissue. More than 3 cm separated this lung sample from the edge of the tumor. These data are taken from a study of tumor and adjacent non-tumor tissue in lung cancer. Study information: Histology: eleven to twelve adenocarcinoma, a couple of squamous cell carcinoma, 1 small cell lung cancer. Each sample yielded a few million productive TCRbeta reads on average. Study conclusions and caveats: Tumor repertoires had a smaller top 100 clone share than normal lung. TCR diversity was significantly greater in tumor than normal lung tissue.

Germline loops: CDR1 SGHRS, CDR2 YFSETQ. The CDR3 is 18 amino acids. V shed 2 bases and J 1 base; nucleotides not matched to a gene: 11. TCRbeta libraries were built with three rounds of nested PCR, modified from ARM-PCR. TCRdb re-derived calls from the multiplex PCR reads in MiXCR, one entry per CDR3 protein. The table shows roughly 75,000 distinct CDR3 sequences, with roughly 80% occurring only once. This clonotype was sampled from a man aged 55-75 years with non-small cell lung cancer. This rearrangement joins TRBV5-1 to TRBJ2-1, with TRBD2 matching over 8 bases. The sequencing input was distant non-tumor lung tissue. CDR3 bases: TGCGCCAGCAGCTTCAGTGGCGGGGGGTCCACATCCTACAATGAGCAGTTCTTC. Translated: CASSFSGGGSTSYNEQFF.